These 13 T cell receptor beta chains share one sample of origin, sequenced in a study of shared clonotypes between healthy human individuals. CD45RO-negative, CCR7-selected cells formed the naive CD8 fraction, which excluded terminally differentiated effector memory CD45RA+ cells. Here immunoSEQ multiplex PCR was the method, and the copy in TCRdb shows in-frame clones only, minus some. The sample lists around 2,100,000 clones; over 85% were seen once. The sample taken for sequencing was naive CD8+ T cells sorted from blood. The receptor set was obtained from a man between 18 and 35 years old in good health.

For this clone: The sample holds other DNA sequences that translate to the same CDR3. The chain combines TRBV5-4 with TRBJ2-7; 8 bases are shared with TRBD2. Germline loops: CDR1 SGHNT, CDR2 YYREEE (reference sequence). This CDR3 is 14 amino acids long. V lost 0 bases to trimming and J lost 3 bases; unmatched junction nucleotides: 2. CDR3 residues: CASSLGGGLYEQYF. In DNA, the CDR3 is TGTGCCAGCAGCTTGGGCGGGGGGCTCTACGAGCAGTACTTC. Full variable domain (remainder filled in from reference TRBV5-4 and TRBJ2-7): ETGVTQSPTHLIKTRGQQVTLRCSSQSGHNTVSWYQQALGQGPQFIFQYYREEENGRGNFPPRFSGLQFPNYSSELNVNALELDDSALYLCASSLGGGLYEQYFGPGTRLTVT.

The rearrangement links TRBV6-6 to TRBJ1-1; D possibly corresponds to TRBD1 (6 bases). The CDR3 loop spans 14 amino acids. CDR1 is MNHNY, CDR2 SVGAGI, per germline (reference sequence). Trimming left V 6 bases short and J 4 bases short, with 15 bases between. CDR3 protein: CASSQSPGATEAFF. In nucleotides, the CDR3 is TGTGCCAGCAGCCAGTCCCCGGGGGCCACTGAAGCTTTCTTT.

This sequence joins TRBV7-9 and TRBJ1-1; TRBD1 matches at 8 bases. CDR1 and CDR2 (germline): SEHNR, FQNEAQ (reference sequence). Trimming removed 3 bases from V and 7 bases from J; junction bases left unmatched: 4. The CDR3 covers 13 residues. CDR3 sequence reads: CASSFGQGNEAFF. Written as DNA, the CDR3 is TGTGCCAGCAGCTTTGGACAGGGTAATGAAGCTTTCTTT.

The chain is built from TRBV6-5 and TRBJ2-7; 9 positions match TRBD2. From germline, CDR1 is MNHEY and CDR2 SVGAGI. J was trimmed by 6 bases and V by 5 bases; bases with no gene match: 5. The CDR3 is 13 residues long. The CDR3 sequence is CASSPGLAIEQYF. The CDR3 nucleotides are TGTGCCAGCAGTCCGGGACTAGCAATCGAGCAGTACTTC.

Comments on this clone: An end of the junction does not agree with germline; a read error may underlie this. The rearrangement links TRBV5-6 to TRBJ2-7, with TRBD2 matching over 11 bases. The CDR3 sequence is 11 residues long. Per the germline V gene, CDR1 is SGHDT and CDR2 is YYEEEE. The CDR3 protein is CASSRGLAEDF. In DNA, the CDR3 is TGTGCCAGCAGTCGGGGACTAGCGGAGGACTTC. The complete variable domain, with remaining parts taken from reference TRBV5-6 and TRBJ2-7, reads DAGVTQSPTHLIKTRGQQVTLRCSPKSGHDTVSWYQQALGQGPQFIFQYYEEEERQRGNFPDRFSGHQFPNYSSELNVNALLLGDSALYLCASSRGLAEDFGPGTRLTVT.

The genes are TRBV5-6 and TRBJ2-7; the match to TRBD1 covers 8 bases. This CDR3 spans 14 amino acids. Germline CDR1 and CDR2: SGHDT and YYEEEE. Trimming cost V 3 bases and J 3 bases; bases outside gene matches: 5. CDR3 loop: CASSSGTGYYEQYF. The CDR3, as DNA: TGTGCCAGCAGCTCCGGGACAGGCTACTACGAGCAGTACTTC.

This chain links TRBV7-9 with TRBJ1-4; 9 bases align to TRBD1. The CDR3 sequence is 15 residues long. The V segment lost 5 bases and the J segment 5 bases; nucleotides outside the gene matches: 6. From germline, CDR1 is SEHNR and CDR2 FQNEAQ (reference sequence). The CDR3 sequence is CASSTPGQGNEKLFF. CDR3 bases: TGTGCCAGCAGCACGCCGGGACAGGGAAATGAAAAACTGTTTTTT. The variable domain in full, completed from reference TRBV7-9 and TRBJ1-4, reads DTGVSQNPRHKITKRGQNVTFRCDPISEHNRLYWYRQTLGQGPEFLTYFQNEAQLEKSRLLSDRFSAERPKGSFSTLEIQRTEQGDSAMYLCASSTPGQGNEKLFFGSGTQLSVL.

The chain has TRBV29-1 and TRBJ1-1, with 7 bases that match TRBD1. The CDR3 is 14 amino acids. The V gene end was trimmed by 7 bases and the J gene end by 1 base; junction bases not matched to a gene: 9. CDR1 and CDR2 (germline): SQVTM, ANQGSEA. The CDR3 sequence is CSAWGGTANTEAFF. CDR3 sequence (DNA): TGCAGCGCTTGGGGTGGGACAGCGAACACTGAAGCTTTCTTT.

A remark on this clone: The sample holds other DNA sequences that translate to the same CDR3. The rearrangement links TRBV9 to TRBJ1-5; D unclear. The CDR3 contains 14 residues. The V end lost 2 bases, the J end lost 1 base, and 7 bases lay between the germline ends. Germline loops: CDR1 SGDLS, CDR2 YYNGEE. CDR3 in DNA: TGTGCCAGCAGCGTGGGAGAAAGCAATCAGCCCCAGCATTTT. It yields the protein CASSVGESNQPQHF.

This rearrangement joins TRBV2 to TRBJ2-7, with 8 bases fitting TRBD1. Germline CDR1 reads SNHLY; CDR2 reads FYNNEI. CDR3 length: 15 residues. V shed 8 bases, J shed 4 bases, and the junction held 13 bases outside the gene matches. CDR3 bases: TGTGCCAGCGGAGGAGTGGGGCAGGGGGCTTACGAGCAGTACTTC. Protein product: CASGGVGQGAYEQYF.

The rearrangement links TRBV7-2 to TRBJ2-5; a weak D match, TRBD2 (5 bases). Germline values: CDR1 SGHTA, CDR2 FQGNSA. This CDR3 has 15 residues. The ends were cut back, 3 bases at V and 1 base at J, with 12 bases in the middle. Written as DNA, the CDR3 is TGTGCCAGCAGCTTGGGATGGGAGAGCCAAGAGACCCAGTACTTC. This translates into CASSLGWESQETQYF.

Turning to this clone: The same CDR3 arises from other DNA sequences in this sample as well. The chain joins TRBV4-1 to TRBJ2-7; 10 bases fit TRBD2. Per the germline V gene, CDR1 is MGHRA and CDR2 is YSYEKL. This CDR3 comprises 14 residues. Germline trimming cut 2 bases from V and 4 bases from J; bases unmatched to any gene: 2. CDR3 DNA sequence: TGCGCCAGCAGCCAACTAGCGGGAGTATACGAGCAGTACTTC. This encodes CASSQLAGVYEQYF.

CDR3 amino acids: CASSLARQPQHF. Here the CDR3 DNA reads TGTGCCAGCAGCTTAGCGAGACAGCCCCAGCATTTT. This rearrangement joins TRBV7-2 to TRBJ1-5; D gene unclear. Germline V gene lookup returns CDR1 SGHTA and CDR2 FQGNSA. Trimming pared 0 bases from V and 7 bases from J, leaving 4 bases between. This CDR3 has 12 amino acids.